The entry that follows covers one TCR beta chain sequence. Its antigen is unknown. The data are from a study of beta chain features in type 1 diabetes. On the study more broadly: Researchers looked at roughly 100,000,000 sorted cells across all samples.

Study-wide results and caveats: Among patients with Type 1 diabetes, TCRB CDR3s were moderately but significantly shorter in every one of the four CD4+ subsets.

It was via CD45RO/CCR7/CD25/CD127/CD95/CD27 that CD4+ naive, central memory, regulatory and stem cell-like memory cells were sorted. Purity exceeding 95% was reached by all sorted populations. Trimming at V came to 3 bases and at J to 3 bases, leaving 5 bases not matched to a gene. Germline CDR1 reads SQVTM; CDR2 reads ANQGSEA. This CDR3 is built from 13 residues. Expressed TCRB transcripts got sequenced, as all isolated RNA was reverse transcribed. Naive, central memory and regulatory T cell samples yielded about 3.9 million reads on average. TCRdb keeps only in-frame clones here, not all; method: immunoSEQ multiplex PCR. The sample contains around 250,000 clones, approximately 13% of which appear only once.

The sequence was obtained from a man between 25 and 39 years old with type 1 diabetes. The sequenced sample consisted of naive CD4+ T cells from blood. The gene calls are TRBV29-1 and TRBJ2-7; TRBD1 matches at 7 bases. The CDR3 DNA follows: TGCAGCGTTGATGGGGCAGGGGGCTACGAGCAGTACTTC. It encodes CSVDGAGGYEQYF.